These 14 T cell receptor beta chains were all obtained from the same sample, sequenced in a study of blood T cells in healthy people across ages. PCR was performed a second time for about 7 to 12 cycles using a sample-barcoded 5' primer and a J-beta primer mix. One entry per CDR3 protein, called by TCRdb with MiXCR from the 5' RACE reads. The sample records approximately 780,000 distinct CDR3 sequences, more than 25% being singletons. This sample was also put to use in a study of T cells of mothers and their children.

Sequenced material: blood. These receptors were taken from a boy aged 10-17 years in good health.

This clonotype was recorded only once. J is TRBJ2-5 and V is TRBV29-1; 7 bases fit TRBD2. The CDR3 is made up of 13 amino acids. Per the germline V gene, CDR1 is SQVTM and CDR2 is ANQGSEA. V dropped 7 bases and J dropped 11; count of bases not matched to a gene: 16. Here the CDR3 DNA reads TGCAGCGCCCAGGCTAGCGGACTGGGGGAGCAGTACTTC. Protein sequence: CSAQASGLGEQYF.

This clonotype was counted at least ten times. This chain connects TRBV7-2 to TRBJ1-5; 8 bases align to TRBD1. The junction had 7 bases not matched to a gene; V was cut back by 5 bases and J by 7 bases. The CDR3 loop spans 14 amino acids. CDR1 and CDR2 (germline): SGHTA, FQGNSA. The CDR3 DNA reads TGTGCCAGCAGCCTCACAGGGGGAGGGCAGCCCCAGCATTTT. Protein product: CASSLTGGGQPQHF.

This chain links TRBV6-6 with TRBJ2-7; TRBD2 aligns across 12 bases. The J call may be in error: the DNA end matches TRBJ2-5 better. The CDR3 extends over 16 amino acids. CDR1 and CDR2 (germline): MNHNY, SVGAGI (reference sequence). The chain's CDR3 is CASRTASGGARETQYF. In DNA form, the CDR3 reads TGTGCCAGCAGGACGGCTAGCGGGGGGGCCCGGGAGACCCAGTACTTC.

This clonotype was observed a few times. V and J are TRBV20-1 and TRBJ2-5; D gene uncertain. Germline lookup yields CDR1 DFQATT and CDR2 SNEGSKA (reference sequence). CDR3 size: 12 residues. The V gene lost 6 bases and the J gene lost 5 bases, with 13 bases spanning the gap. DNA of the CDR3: TGCAGTGCCCTTCAATCGCGGGAGACCCAGTACTTC. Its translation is CSALQSRETQYF.

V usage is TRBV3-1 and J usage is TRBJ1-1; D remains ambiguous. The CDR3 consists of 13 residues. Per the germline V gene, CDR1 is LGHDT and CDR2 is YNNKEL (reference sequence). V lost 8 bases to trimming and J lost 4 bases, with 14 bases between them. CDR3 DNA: TGTGCCAGCTCGCCGGCCCGGAGCACTGAAGCTTTCTTT. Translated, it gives CASSPARSTEAFF.

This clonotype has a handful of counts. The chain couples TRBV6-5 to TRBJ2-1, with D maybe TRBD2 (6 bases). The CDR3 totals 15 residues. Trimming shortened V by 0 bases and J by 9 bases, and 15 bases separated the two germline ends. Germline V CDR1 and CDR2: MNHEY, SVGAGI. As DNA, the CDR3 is TGTGCCAGCAGTTACTCGAAGTCGCGGGGAGGTGAGCAGTTCTTC. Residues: CASSYSKSRGGEQFF.

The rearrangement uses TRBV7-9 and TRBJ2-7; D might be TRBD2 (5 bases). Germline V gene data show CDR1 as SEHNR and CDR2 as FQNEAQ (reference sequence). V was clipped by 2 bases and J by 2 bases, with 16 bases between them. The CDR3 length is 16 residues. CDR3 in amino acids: CASSLSRGLLTYEQYF. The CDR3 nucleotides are TGTGCCAGCAGCTTAAGCCGAGGGCTCCTCACCTACGAGCAGTACTTC.

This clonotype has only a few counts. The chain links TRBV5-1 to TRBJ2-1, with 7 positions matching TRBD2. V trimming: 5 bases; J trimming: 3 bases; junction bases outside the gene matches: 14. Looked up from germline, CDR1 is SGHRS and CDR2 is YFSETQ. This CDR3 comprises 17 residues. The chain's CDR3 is CASSSAVSGGGYNEQFF. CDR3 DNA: TGCGCCAGCAGTTCCGCGGTTAGTGGCGGGGGCTACAATGAGCAGTTCTTC.

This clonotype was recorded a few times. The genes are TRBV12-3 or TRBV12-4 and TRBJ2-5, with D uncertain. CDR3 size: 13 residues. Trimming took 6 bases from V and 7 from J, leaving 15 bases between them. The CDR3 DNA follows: TGTGCCAGCAGCCGGACGGCGGCGGTGACCCAGTACTTC. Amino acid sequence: CASSRTAAVTQYF.

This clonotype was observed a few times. The CDR3 bases are TGTGCCAGCAGCGTAGGATTGGGGGAGACCCAGTACTTC. Translation gives CASSVGLGETQYF. The rearrangement uses TRBV9 and TRBJ2-5; no clear D. Germline CDR1 and CDR2: SGDLS and YYNGEE. Trimming cost V 0 bases and J 5 bases, with 8 bases left between them. CDR3 length: 13 residues.

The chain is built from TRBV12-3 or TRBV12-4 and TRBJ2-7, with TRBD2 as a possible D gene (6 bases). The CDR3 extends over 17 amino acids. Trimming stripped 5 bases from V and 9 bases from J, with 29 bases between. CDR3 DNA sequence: TGTGCCAGCAGTCCCCTTCCCGGGGGTAAGGGGCGAGAGCGGCAGTACTTC. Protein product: CASSPLPGGKGRERQYF.

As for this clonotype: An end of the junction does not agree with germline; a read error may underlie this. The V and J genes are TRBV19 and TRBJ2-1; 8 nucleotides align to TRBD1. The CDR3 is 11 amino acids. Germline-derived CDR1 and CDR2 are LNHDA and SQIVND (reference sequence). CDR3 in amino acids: CASSNRDRITF. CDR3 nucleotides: TGTGCCAGTAGTAACCGGGACAGGATAACATTC.

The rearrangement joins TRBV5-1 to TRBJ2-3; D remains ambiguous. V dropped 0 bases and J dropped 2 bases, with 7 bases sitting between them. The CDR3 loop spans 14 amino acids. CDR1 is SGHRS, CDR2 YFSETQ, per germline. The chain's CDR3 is CASSLEVATDTQYF. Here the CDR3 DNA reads TGCGCCAGCAGCTTGGAAGTAGCCACAGATACGCAGTATTTT. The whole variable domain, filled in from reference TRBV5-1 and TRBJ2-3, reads KAGVTQTPRYLIKTRGQQVTLSCSPISGHRSVSWYQQTPGQGLQFLFEYFSETQRNKGNFPGRFSGRQFSNSRSEMNVSTLELGDSALYLCASSLEVATDTQYFGPGTRLTVL.

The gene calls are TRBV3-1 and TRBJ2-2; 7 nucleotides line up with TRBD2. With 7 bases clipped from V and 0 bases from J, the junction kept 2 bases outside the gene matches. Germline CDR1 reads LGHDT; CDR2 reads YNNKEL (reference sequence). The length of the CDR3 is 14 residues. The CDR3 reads CASMAGANTGELFF. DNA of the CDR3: TGTGCCAGCATGGCGGGGGCGAACACCGGGGAGCTGTTTTTT.